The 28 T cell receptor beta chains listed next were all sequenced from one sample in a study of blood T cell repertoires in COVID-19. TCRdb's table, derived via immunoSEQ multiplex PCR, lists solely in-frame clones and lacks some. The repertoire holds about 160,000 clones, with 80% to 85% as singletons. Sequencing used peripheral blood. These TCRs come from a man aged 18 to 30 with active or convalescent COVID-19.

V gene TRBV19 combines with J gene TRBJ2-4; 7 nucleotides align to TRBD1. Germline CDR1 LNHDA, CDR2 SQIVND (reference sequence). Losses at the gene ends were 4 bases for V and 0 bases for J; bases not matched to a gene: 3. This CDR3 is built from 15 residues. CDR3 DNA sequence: TGTGCCAGTAGTAGGGACAGTTTAGCCAAAAACATTCAGTACTTC. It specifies CASSRDSLAKNIQYF.

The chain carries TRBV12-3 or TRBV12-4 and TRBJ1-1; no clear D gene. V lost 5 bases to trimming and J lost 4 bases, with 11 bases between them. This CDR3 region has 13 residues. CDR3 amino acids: CASSQWAGTEAFF. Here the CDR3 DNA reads TGTGCCAGCAGTCAGTGGGCGGGCACTGAAGCTTTCTTT.

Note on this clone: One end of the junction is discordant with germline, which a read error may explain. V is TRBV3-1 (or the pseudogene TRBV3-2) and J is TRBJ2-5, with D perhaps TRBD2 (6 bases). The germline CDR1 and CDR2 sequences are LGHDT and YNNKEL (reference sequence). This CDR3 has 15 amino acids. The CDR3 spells CASSQGSSAKAGKNF. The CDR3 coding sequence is TGTGCCAGCAGCCAGGGATCTAGCGCTAAGGCCGGGAAGAACTTC.

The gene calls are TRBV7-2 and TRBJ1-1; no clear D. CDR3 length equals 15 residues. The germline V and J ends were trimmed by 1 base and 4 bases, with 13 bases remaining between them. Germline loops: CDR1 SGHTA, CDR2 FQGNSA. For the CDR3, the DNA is TGTGCCAGCAGCTTAGGGGGTTCACGGGGCACTGAAGCTTTCTTT. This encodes CASSLGGSRGTEAFF.

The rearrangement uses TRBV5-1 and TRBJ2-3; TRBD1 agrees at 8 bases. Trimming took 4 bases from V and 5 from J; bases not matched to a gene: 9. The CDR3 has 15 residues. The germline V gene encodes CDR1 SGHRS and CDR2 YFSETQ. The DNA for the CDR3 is TGCGCCAGCAGCCCACCGGGACAGGTTGGAGATACGCAGTATTTT. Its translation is CASSPPGQVGDTQYF.

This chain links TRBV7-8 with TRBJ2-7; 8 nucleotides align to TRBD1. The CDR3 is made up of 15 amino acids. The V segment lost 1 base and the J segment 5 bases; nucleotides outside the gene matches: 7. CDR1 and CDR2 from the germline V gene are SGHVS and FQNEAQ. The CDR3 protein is CASSLVQGARDEQYF. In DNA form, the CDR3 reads TGTGCCAGCAGCTTAGTTCAGGGGGCGAGGGACGAGCAGTACTTC. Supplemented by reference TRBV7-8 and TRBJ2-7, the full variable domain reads GAGVSQSPRYKVAKRGQDVALRCDPISGHVSLFWYQQALGQGPEFLTYFQNEAQLDKSGLPSDRFFAERPEGSVSTLKIQRTQQEDSAVYLCASSLVQGARDEQYFGPGTRLTVT.

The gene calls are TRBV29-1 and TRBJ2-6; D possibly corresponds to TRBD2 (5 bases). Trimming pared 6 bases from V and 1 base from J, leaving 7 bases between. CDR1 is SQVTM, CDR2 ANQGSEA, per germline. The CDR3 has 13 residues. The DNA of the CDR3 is TGCAGCGTCGGGAAGTCTGGGGCCAACGTCCTGACTTTC. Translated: CSVGKSGANVLTF.

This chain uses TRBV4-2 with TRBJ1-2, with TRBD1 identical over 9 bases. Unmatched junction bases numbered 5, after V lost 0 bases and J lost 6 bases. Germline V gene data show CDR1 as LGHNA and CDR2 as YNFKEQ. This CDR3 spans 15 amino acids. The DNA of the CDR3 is TGTGCCAGCAGCCAAGATCCGGGACAGGGTAATGGCTACACCTTC. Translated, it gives CASSQDPGQGNGYTF.

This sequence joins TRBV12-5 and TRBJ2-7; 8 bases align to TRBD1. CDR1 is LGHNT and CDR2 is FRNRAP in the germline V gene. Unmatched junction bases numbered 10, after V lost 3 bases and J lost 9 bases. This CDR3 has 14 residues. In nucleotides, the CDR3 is TGTGCTAGTGGTTTTTTCACCGGACAGGGTAGGCAGTACTTC. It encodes CASGFFTGQGRQYF.

The CDR3 loop is CASTSGISLNTEAFF. The CDR3 nucleotides read TGTGCCAGTACCTCCGGGATTTCCCTGAACACTGAAGCTTTCTTT. The rearrangement joins TRBV19 to TRBJ1-1; D gene ambiguous. CDR1 and CDR2 from the germline V gene are LNHDA and SQIVND (reference sequence). Trimming cost V 7 bases and J 0 bases, with 15 bases left between them. The CDR3 spans 15 residues.

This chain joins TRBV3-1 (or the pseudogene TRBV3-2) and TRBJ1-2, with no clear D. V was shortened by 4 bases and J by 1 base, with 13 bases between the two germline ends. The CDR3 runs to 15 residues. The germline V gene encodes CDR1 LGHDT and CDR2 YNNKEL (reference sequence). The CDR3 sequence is CASSLSTGINYGYTF. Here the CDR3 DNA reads TGTGCCAGCAGCCTAAGTACGGGGATTAACTATGGCTACACCTTC.

CDR3 in amino acids: CASSLDQGGETQYF. In nucleotides, the CDR3 is TGTGCCAGCAGCTTAGATCAAGGGGGTGAGACCCAGTACTTC. The J gene is TRBJ2-5, the V gene TRBV11-2; TRBD1 might be the D (6 bases). Germline V CDR1 and CDR2: SGHAT, FQNNGV. The CDR3 runs 14 residues. With 0 bases removed from V and 5 bases from J, the gap between germline ends came to 10 bases.

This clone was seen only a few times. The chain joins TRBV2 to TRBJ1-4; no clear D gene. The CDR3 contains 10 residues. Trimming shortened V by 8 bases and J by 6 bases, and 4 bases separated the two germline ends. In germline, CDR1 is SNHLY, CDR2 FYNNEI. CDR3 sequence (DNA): TGTGCCAGCCGGGATGAAAAACTGTTTTTT. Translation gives CASRDEKLFF.

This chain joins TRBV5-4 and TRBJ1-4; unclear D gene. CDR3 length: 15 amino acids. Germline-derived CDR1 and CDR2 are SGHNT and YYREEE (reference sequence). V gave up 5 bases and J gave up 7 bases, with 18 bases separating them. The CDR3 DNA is TGTGCCAGCAGTTCAATGTCCCTTCACGGTGAAAAACTGTTTTTT. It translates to CASSSMSLHGEKLFF.

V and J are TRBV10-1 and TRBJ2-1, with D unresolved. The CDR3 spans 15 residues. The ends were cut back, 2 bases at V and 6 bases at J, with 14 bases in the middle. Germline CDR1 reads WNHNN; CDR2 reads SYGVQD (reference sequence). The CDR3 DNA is TGCGCCAGCAGTGAGGACTCCCGATCGGGCAATGAGCAGTTCTTC. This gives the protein CASSEDSRSGNEQFF.

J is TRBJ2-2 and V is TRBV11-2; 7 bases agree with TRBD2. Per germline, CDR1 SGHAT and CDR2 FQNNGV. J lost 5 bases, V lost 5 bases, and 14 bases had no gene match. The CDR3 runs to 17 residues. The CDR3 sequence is CASSPSGGRANTGELFF. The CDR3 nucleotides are TGTGCCAGCAGCCCCTCCGGGGGGAGGGCCAATACCGGGGAGCTGTTTTTT. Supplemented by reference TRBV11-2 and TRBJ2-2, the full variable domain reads EAGVAQSPRYKIIEKRQSVAFWCNPISGHATLYWYQQILGQGPKLLIQFQNNGVVDDSQLPKDRFSAERLKGVDSTLKIQPAKLEDSAVYLCASSPSGGRANTGELFFGEGSRLTVL.

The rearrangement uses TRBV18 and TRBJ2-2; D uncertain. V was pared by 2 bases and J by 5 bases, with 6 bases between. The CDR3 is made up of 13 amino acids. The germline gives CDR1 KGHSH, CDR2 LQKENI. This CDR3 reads CASSPGATGELFF. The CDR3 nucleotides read TGTGCCAGCTCACCAGGAGCTACCGGGGAGCTGTTTTTT.

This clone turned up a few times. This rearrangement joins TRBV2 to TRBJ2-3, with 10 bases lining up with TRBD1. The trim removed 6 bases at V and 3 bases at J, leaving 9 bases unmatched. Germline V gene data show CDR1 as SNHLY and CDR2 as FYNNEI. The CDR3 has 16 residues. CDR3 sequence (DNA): TGTGCCAGCAGGCCCAGGGGGGACAGGGGTACAGATACGCAGTATTTT. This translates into CASRPRGDRGTDTQYF.

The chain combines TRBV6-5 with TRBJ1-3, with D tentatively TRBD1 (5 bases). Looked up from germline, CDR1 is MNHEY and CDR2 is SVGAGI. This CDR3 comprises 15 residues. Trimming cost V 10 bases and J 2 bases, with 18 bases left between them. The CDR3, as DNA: TGTGCCACCCAGCGGGGAGGGGCTGCTGGAAACACCATATATTTT. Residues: CATQRGGAAGNTIYF.

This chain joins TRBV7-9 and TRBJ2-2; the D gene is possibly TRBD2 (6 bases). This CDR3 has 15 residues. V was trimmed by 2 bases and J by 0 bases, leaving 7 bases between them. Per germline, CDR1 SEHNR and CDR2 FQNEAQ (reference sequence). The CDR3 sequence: CASSLSGPNTGELFF. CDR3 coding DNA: TGTGCCAGCAGCTTAAGCGGGCCGAACACCGGGGAGCTGTTTTTT.

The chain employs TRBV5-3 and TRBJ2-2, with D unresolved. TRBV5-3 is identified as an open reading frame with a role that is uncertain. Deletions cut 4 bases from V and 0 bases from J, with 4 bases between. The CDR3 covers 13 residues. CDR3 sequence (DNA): TGTGCCAGAAGCCCTCCGAACACCGGGGAGCTGTTTTTT. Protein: CARSPPNTGELFF.

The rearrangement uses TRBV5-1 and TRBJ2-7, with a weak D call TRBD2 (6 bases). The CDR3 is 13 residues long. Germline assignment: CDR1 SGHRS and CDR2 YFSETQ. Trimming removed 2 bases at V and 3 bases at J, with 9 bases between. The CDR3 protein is CASSFTSYYEQYF. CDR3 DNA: TGCGCCAGCAGCTTTACTAGCTACTACGAGCAGTACTTC.

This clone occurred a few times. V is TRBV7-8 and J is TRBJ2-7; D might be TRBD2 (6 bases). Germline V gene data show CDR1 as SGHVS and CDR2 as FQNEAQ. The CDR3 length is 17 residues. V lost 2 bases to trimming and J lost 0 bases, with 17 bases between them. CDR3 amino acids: CASSLSAAFGSSYEQYF. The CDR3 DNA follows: TGTGCCAGCAGCTTATCCGCCGCCTTCGGGAGCTCCTACGAGCAGTACTTC. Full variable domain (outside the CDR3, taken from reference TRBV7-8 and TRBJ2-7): GAGVSQSPRYKVAKRGQDVALRCDPISGHVSLFWYQQALGQGPEFLTYFQNEAQLDKSGLPSDRFFAERPEGSVSTLKIQRTQQEDSAVYLCASSLSAAFGSSYEQYFGPGTRLTVT.

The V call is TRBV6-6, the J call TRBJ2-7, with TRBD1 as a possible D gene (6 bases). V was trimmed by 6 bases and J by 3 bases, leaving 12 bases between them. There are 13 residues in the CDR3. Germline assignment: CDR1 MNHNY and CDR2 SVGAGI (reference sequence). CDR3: CASRRQEFYEQYF. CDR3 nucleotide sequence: TGTGCCAGCAGGCGACAGGAATTCTACGAGCAGTACTTC.

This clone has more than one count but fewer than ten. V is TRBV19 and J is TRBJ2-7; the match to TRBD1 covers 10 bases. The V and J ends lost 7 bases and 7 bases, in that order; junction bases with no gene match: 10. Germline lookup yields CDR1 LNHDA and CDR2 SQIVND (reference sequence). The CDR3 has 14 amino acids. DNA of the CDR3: TGTGCCAGTACGACCGGGACAGGGGTGAGGGAGCAGTACTTC. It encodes CASTTGTGVREQYF.

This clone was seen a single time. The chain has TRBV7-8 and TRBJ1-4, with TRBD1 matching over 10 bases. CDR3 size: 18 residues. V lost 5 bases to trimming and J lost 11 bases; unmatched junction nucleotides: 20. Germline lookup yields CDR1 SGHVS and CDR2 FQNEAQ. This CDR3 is CASSPGGDRGNFPIKLFF. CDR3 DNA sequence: TGTGCCAGCAGCCCCGGAGGGGACAGGGGCAATTTTCCCATTAAACTGTTTTTT.

The CDR3 bases are TGTGCCAGCAGCTTTGGGGGGTCTGAAGCTTTCTTT. It codes for CASSFGGSEAFF. The chain uses TRBV5-6 and TRBJ1-1; weak D call: TRBD1 (5 bases). The length of the CDR3 is 12 residues. Deletions cut 2 bases from V and 6 bases from J, with 8 bases between. CDR1 SGHDT and CDR2 YYEEEE come from the germline V gene.

The CDR3 here is CASTALDFTVDTGELFF. DNA for the CDR3: TGTGCCAGTACCGCCTTAGACTTCACGGTGGACACCGGGGAGCTGTTTTTT. The chain combines TRBV19 with TRBJ2-2, with D unresolved. Germline V lookup: CDR1 LNHDA, CDR2 SQIVND (reference sequence). The V and J ends lost 7 bases and 3 bases respectively, with 21 bases between them. The CDR3 has 17 residues.